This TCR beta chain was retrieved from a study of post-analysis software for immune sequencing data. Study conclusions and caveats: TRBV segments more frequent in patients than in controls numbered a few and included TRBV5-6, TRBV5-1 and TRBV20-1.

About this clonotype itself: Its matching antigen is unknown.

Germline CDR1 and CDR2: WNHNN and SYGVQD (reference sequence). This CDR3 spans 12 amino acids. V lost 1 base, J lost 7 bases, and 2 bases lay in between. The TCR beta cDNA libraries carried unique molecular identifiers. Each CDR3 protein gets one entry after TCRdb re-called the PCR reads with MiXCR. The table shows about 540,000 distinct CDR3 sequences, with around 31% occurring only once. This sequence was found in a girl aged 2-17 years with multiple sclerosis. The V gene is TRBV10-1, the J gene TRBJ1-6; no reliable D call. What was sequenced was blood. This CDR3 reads CASSEWNSPLHF. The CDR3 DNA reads TGCGCCAGCAGTGAGTGGAATTCACCCCTCCACTTT.